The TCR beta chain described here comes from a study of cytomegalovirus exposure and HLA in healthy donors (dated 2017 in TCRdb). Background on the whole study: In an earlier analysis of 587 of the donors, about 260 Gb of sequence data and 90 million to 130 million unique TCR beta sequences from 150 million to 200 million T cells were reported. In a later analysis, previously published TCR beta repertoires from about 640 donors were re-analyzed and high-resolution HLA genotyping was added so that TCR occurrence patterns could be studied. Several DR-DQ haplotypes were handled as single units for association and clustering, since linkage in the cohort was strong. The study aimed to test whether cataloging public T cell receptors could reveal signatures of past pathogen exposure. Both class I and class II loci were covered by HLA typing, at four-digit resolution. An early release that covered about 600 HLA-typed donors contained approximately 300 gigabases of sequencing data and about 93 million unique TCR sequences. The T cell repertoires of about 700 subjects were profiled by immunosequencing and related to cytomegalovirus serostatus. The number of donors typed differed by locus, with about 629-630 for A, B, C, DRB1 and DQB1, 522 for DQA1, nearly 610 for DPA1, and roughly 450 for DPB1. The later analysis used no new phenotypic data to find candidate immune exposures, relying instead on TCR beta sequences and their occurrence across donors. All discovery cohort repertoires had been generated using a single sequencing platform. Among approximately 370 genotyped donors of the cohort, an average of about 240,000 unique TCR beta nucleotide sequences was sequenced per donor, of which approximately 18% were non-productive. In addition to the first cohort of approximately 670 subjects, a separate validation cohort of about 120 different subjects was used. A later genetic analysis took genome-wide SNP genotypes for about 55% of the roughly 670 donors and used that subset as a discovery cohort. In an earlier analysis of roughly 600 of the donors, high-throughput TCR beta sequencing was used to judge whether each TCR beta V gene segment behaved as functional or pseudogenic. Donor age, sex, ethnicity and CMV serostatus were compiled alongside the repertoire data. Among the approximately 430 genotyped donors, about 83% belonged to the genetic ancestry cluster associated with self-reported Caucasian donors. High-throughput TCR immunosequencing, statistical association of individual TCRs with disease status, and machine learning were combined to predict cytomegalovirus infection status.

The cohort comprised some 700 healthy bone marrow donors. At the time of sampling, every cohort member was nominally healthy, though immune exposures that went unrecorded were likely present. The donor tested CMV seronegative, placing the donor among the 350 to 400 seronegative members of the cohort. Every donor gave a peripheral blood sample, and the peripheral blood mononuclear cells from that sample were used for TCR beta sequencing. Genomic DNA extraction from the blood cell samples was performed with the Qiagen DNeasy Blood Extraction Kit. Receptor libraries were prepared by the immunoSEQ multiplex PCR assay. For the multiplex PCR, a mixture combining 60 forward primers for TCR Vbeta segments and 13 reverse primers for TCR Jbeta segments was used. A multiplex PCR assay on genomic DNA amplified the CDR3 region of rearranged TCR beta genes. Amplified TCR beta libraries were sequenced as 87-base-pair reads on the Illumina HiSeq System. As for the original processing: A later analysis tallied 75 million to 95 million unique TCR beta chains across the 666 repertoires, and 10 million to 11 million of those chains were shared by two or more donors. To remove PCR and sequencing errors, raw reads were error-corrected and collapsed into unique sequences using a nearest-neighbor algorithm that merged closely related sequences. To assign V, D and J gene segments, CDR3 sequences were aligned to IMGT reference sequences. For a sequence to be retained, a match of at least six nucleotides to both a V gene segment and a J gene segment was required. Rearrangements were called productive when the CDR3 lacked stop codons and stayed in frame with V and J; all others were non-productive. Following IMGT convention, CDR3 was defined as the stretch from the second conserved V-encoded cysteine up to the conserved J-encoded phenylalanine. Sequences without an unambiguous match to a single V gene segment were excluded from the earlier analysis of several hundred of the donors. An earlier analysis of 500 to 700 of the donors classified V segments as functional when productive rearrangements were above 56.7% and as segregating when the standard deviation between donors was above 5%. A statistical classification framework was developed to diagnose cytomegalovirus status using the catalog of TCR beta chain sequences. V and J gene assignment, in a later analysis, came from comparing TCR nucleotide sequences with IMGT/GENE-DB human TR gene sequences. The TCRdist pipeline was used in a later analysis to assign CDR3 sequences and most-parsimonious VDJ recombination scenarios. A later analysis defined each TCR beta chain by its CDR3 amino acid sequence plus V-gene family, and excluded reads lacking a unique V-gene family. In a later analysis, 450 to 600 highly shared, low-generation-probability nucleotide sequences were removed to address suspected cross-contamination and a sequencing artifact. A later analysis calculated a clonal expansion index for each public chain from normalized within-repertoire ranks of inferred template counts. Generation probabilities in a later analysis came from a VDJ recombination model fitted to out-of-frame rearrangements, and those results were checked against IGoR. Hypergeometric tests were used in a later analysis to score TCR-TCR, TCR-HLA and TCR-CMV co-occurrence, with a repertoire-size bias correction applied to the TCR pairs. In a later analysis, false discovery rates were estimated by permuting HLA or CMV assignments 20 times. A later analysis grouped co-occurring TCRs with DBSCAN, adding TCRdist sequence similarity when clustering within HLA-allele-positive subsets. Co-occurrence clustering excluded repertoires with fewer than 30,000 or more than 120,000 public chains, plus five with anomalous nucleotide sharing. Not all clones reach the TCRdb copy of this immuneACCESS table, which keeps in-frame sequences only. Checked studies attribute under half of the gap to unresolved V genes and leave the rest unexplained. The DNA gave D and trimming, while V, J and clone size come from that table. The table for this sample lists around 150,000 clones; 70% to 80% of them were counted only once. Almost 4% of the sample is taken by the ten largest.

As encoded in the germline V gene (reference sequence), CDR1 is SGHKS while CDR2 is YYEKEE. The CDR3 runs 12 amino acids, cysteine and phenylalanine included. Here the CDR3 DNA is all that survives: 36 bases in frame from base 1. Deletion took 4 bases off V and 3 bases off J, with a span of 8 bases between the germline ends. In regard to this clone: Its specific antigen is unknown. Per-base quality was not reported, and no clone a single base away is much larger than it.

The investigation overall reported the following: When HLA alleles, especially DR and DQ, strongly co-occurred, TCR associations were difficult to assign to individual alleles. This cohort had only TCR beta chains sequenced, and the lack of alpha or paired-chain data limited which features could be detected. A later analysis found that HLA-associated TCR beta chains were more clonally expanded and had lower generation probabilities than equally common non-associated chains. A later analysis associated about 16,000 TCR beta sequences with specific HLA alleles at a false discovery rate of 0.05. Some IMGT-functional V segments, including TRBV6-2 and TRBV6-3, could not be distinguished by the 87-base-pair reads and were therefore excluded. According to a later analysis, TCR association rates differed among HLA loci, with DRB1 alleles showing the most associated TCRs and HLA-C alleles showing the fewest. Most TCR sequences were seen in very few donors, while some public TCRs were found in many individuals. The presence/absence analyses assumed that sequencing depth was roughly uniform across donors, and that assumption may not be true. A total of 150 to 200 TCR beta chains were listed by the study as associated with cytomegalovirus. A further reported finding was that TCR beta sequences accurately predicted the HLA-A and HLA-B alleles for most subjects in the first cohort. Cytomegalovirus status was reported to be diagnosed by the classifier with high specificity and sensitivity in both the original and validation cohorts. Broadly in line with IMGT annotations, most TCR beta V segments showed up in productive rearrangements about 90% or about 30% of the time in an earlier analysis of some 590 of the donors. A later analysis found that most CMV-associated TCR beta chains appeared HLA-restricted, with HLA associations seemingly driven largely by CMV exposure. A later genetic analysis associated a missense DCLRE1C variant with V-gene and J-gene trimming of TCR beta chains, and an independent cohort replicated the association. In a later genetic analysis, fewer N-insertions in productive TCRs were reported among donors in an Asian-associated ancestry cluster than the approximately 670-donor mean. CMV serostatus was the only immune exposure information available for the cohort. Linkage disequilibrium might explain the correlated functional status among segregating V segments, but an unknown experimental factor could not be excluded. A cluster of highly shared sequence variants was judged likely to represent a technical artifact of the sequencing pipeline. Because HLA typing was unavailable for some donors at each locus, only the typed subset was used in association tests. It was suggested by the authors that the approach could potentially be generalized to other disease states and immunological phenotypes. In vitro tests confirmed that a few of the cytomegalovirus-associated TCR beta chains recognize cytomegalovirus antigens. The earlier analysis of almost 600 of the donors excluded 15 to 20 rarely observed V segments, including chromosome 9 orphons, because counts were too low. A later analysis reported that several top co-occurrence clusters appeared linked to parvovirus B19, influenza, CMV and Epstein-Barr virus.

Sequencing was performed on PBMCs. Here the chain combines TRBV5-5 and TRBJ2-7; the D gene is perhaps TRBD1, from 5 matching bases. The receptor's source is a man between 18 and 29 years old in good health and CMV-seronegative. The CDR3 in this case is CASSTQGYEQYF. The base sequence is TGTGCCAGCAGCACTCAGGGCTACGAGCAGTACTTC. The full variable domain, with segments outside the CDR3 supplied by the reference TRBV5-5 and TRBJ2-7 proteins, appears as DAGVTQSPTHLIKTRGQQVTLRCSPISGHKSVSWYQQVLGQGPQFIFQYYEKEERGRGNFPDRFSARQFPNYSSELNVNALLLGDSALYLCASSTQGYEQYFGPGTRLTVT.